This entry features one TCR beta chain sequence. Its antigen is not known. The CDR3 length is 14 residues. Trimming left V 5 bases short and J 4 bases short, with 12 bases between. This specimen belongs to a study of human T cells and chemical hapten exposure. Study findings and constraints: With regard to DPC sensitization, TCRs above 1 in 1000 frequency did not change.

Time point of the sample: healthy volunteer bleed at 6 weeks. The study extracted total RNA from unfractionated whole blood. The library gave individual cDNA molecules unique molecular identifiers. Methods used by the authors: From approximately 20,000 to 700,000 TCRs were found per sample, with a median of about 100,000. From the RACE reads, TCRdb called clonotypes with MiXCR, one entry per CDR3 protein. The V and J calls and clone size are TCRdb's, not the authors'. The data show 70,000 to 85,000 distinct CDR3 sequences, with about 9% seen just once and under 2% held by the top ten. V gene TRBV12-3 or TRBV12-4 combines with J gene TRBJ1-3; D possibly corresponds to TRBD1 (5 bases). The sample was whole blood. The sequence came from a male donor in good health. Some clones in this sample may be carry-over from other donors' samples. CDR3 amino acids: CASSKPGEGNTIYF. The CDR3 coding sequence is TGTGCCAGCAGTAAGCCGGGGGAAGGAAACACCATATATTTT.